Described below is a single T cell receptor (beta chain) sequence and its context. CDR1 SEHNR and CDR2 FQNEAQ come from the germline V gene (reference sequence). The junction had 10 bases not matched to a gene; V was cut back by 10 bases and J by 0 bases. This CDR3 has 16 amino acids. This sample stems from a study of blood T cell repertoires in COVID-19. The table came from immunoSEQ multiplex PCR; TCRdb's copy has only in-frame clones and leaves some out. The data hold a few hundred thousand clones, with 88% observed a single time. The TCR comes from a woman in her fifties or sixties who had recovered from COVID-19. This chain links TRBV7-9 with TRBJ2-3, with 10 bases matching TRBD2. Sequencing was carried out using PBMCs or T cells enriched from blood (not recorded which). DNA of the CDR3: TGTGCCAAAGCAGACGGAGCGGGAGGGAGCACAGATACGCAGTATTTT. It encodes CAKADGAGGSTDTQYF.